These 9 T cell receptor beta chains share one sample of origin, sequenced in a study of T cells after yellow fever vaccination. TCRdb re-analysed the 5' RACE reads in MiXCR, keeping a single row per CDR3 protein. The sample records almost 600,000 distinct CDR3 sequences, roughly 13% being singletons. Sequenced material: PBMCs, taken on the day of the yellow fever booster vaccination. The receptors here all came from a man between 25 and 39 years old who received the YFV17D yellow fever vaccine.

This chain links TRBV9 with TRBJ2-1, with TRBD2 identical over 14 bases. Germline lookup yields CDR1 SGDLS and CDR2 YYNGEE. V lost 2 bases to trimming and J lost 7 bases; unmatched junction nucleotides: 5. The CDR3 extends over 16 amino acids. The DNA of the CDR3 is TGTGCCAGCAGCGTGGTTGGGACTAGCGGGAGTAATGAGCAGTTCTTC. Residues: CASSVVGTSGSNEQFF.

Only a few counts were recorded for this clonotype. V gene TRBV5-1 combines with J gene TRBJ2-7; D is uncertain. CDR3 size: 15 residues. Germline loops: CDR1 SGHRS, CDR2 YFSETQ. Deletions cut 0 bases from V and 4 bases from J, with 14 bases between. CDR3 protein: CASSLEADFFYEQYF. Here the CDR3 DNA reads TGCGCCAGCAGCTTGGAGGCGGATTTCTTTTACGAGCAGTACTTC.

This clonotype was seen only a few times. V usage is TRBV30 and J usage is TRBJ2-4; TRBD2 is a possible D gene (5 bases). The CDR3 consists of 15 residues. The V and J ends lost 0 bases and 7 bases respectively, with 16 bases between them. The V gene's germline CDR1 is GTSNPN and CDR2 SVGIG (reference sequence). CDR3 in DNA: TGTGCCTGGAGTGTCGGGGTACGGAACCCTAACATTCAGTACTTC. Its translation is CAWSVGVRNPNIQYF.

This clonotype turned up a few times. This chain connects TRBV5-4 to TRBJ2-7; TRBD1 agrees at 9 bases. Trimming at V came to 4 bases and at J to 8 bases, leaving 4 bases not matched to a gene. The CDR3 loop spans 12 amino acids. The germline CDR1 and CDR2 sequences are SGHNT and YYREEE (reference sequence). The CDR3 nucleotides are TGTGCCAGCAGCGGGACAGGGTTCAAGCAGTACTTC. This translates into CASSGTGFKQYF. The full variable domain, rest sourced from reference TRBV5-4 and TRBJ2-7, is ETGVTQSPTHLIKTRGQQVTLRCSSQSGHNTVSWYQQALGQGPQFIFQYYREEENGRGNFPPRFSGLQFPNYSSELNVNALELDDSALYLCASSGTGFKQYFGPGTRLTVT.

The chain joins TRBV5-8 to TRBJ2-1; 13 bases are shared with TRBD2. The CDR3 covers 17 residues. CDR1 and CDR2 from the germline V gene are SGHTS and YDEGEE. The V segment lost 3 bases and the J segment 9 bases; nucleotides outside the gene matches: 12. For the CDR3, the DNA is TGTGCCAGCAGCTCTCCCGCCGGGACTAGCGGGATATTTGAGCAGTTCTTC. Protein product: CASSSPAGTSGIFEQFF.

This clonotype appeared a few times. The genes are TRBV4-3 and TRBJ2-1; D unresolved. From germline, CDR1 is LGHNA and CDR2 YSLEER. There are 13 residues in the CDR3. Deletions cut 0 bases from V and 9 bases from J, with 9 bases between. CDR3 in amino acids: CASSQDLGIEQFF. CDR3 bases: TGCGCCAGCAGCCAAGATCTAGGGATTGAGCAGTTCTTC.

The chain carries TRBV5-1 and TRBJ2-1; no firm D call. The CDR3 is made up of 15 amino acids. V was pared by 0 bases and J by 2 bases, with 9 bases between. Germline V gene sequence: CDR1 SGHRS, CDR2 YFSETQ. The DNA of the CDR3 is TGCGCCAGCAGCTTGGAAAGGGTTACCTACAATGAGCAGTTCTTC. Amino acid sequence: CASSLERVTYNEQFF.

This chain joins TRBV29-1 and TRBJ1-2, with 7 positions matching TRBD1. The CDR3 sequence is 20 residues long. The junction had 26 bases not matched to a gene; V was cut back by 0 bases and J by 7 bases. The germline CDR1 and CDR2 sequences are SQVTM and ANQGSEA. The chain's CDR3 is CSVEDGGKMTGRTTYSGYTF. CDR3 DNA: TGCAGCGTTGAAGACGGGGGAAAAATGACAGGGCGAACCACCTACTCTGGCTACACCTTC. The complete variable domain, with remaining parts taken from reference TRBV29-1 and TRBJ1-2, reads SAVISQKPSRDICQRGTSLTIQCQVDSQVTMMFWYRQQPGQSLTLIATANQGSEATYESGFVIDKFPISRPNLTFSTLTVSNMSPEDSSIYLCSVEDGGKMTGRTTYSGYTFGSGTRLTVV.

The V call is TRBV9, the J call TRBJ2-5; possible D gene TRBD1, 5 bases. The CDR3 is 13 residues long. V was pared by 0 bases and J by 5 bases, with 8 bases between. CDR1 is SGDLS, CDR2 YYNGEE, per germline. For the CDR3, the DNA is TGTGCCAGCAGCGTAGAACAGGCTGAGACCCAGTACTTC. Its translation is CASSVEQAETQYF.